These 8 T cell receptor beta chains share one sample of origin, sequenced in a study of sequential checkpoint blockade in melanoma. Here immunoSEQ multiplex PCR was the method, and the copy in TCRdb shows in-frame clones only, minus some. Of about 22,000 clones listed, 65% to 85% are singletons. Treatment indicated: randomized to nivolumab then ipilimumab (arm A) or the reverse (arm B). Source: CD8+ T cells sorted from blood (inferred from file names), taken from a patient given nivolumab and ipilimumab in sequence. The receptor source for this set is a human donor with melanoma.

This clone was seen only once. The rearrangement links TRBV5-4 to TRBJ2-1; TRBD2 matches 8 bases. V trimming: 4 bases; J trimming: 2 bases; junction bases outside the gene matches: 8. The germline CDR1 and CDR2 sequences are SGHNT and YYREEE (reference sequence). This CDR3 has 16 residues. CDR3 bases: TGTGCCAGCAGCCCCGGGGAGCGGGAGCCCTACAATGAGCAGTTCTTC. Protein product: CASSPGEREPYNEQFF.

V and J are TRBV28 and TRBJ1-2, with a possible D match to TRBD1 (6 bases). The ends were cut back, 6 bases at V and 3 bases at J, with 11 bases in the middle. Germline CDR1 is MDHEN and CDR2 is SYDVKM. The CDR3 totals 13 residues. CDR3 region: CASRLDRDYGYTF. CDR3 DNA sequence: TGTGCCAGCAGGTTGGACAGAGACTATGGCTACACCTTC.

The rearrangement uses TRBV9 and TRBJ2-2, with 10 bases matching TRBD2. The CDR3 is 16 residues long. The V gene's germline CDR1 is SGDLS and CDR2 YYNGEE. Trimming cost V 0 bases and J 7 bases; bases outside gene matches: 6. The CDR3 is CASSVGPSGRVGELFF. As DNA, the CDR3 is TGTGCCAGCAGCGTAGGGCCCAGCGGGAGGGTCGGGGAGCTGTTTTTT.

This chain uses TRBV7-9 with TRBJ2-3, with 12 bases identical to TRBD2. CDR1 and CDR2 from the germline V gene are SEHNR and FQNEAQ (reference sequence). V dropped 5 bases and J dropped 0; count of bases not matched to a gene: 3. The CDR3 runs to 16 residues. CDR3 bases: TGTGCCAGCAGCAGGACTAGCGGGACCAGCACAGATACGCAGTATTTT. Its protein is CASSRTSGTSTDTQYF.

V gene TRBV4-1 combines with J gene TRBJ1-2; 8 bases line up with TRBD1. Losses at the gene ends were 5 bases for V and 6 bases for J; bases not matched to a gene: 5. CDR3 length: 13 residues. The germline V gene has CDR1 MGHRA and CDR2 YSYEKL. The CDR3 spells CASSWTGTNGYTF. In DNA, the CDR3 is TGCGCCAGCAGCTGGACAGGGACCAATGGCTACACCTTC.

This chain's CDR3 is CASNTVGQGALFETQYF. In DNA, the CDR3 is TGTGCCAGCAATACGGTGGGACAGGGGGCACTGTTTGAGACCCAGTACTTC. The chain links TRBV5-6 to TRBJ2-5, with 12 bases that match TRBD1. The germline V gene encodes CDR1 SGHDT and CDR2 YYEEEE. Trimming cost V 6 bases and J 5 bases; bases outside gene matches: 14. This CDR3 region has 17 residues.

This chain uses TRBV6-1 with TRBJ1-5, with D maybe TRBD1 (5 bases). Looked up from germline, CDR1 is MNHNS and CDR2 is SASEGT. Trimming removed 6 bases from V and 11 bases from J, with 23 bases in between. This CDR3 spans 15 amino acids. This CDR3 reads CASSLQRRAGESQHF. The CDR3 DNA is TGTGCCAGCAGCTTACAGAGACGGGCGGGGGAATCCCAGCATTTT.

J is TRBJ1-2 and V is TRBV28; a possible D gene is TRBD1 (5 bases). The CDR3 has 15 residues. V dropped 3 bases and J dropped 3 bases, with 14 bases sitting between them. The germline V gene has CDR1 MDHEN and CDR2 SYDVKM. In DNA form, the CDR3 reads TGTGCCAGCAGTTTTCGGGGGTTGTTCGACTATGGCTACACCTTC. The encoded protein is CASSFRGLFDYGYTF.